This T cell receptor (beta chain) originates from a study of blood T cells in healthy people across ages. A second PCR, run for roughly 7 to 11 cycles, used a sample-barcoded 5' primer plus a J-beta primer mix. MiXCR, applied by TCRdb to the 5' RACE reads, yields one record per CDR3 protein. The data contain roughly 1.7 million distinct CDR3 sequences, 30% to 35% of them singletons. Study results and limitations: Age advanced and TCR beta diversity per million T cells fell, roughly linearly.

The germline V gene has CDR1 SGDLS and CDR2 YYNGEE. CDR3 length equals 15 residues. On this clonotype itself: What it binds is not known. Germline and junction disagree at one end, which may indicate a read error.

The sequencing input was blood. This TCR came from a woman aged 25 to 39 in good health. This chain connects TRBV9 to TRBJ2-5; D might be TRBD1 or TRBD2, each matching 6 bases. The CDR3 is CASSVQGLNQETQYF. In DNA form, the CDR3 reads TGTGCCAGTAGCGTACAGGGACTTAACCAAGAGACCCAGTACTTC. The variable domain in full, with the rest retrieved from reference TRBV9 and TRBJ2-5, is DSGVTQTPKHLITATGQRVTLRCSPRSGDLSVYWYQQSLDQGLQFLIQYYNGEERAKGNILERFSAQQFPDLHSELNLSSLELGDSALYFCASSVQGLNQETQYFGPGTRLLVL.